Below, 19 T cell receptor beta chains from the same sample are listed, as sequenced in a study of shared clonotypes between healthy human individuals. This table comes from immunoSEQ multiplex PCR, and its TCRdb copy is limited to in-frame clones, with some not included. The data contain about 520,000 clones, roughly 80% of them singletons. Sequences were obtained from PBMCs. These receptors all stem from a woman in her 40s in good health. Some clones in this sample may be carry-over from other donors' samples.

V usage is TRBV18 and J usage is TRBJ2-2; D remains unclear. The germline gives CDR1 KGHSH, CDR2 LQKENI. CDR3 length: 16 residues. V was trimmed by 2 bases and J by 2 bases, leaving 12 bases between them. The CDR3 DNA reads as TGTGCCAGCTCACCAAACTCCGGGCCTAACACCGGGGAGCTGTTTTTT. This sequence encodes CASSPNSGPNTGELFF. Full variable domain (remainder filled in from reference TRBV18 and TRBJ2-2): NAGVMQNPRHLVRRRGQEARLRCSPMKGHSHVYWYRQLPEEGLKFMVYLQKENIIDESGMPKERFSAEFPKEGPSILRIQQVVRGDSAAYFCASSPNSGPNTGELFFGEGSRLTVL.

This sequence joins TRBV19 and TRBJ2-3; D is unclear. The V and J ends lost 0 bases and 5 bases respectively, with 9 bases between them. Per germline, CDR1 LNHDA and CDR2 SQIVND (reference sequence). The CDR3 spans 14 residues. The CDR3 here is CASSIEARRDTQYF. CDR3 DNA: TGTGCCAGTAGTATAGAGGCTAGACGAGATACGCAGTATTTT. Based on the CDR3 plus reference TRBV19 and TRBJ2-3, the full variable domain is DGGITQSPKYLFRKEGQNVTLSCEQNLNHDAMYWYRQDPGQGLRLIYYSQIVNDFQKGDIAEGYSVSREKKESFPLTVTSAQKNPTAFYLCASSIEARRDTQYFGPGTRLTVL.

A word on this clone: Mismatch with germline at one junction end may stem from a read error. The chain couples TRBV6-1 to TRBJ1-2; D perhaps matches TRBD1 (6 bases). There are 15 residues in the CDR3. Germline V gene sequence: CDR1 MNHNS, CDR2 SASEGT. The CDR3 protein is CASSEDPQGLYGYTF. For the CDR3, the DNA is TGTGCCAGCAGTGAAGACCCACAGGGCCTCTATGGATACACCTTC.

This chain uses TRBV30 with TRBJ2-3, with D perhaps matching TRBD1 (5 bases). CDR3 length: 14 amino acids. V shed 2 bases and J shed 0 bases, with 9 bases lying between them. Germline CDR1 is GTSNPN and CDR2 is SVGIG (reference sequence). DNA for the CDR3: TGTGCCTGGAGTAGGGGCGGTAGCACAGATACGCAGTATTTT. This gives the protein CAWSRGGSTDTQYF.

V gene TRBV28 combines with J gene TRBJ2-7, with D possibly being TRBD2 (6 bases). This CDR3 comprises 13 residues. The V gene's germline CDR1 is MDHEN and CDR2 SYDVKM. Deletions cut 9 bases from V and 1 base from J, with 13 bases between. CDR3 nucleotide sequence: TGTGCCAGTTCATCGACTAGTTCCTACGAGCAGTACTTC. Translation: CASSSTSSYEQYF. Drawing the rest from reference TRBV28 and TRBJ2-7, the complete variable domain is DVKVTQSSRYLVKRTGEKVFLECVQDMDHENMFWYRQDPGLGLRLIYFSYDVKMKEKGDIPEGYSVSREKKERFSLILESASTNQTSMYLCASSSTSSYEQYFGPGTRLTVT.

The chain couples TRBV5-5 to TRBJ2-3, with TRBD2 matching over 8 bases. CDR1 and CDR2 (germline): SGHKS, YYEKEE (reference sequence). The CDR3 consists of 16 residues. The V and J ends lost 0 bases and 4 bases, in that order; junction bases with no gene match: 7. For the CDR3, the DNA is TGTGCCAGCAGCTTGGCCGGTAGCGGGATTGCAGATACGCAGTATTTT. Translation: CASSLAGSGIADTQYF.

Here the CDR3 DNA reads TGTGCCAGCAGCTCTGCACCTTGGTTTGGGGAGCAGTTCTTC. It yields the protein CASSSAPWFGEQFF. The rearrangement links TRBV11-2 to TRBJ2-1; the D is unclear. The CDR3 totals 14 residues. Trimming left V 4 bases short and J 10 bases short, with 17 bases between. CDR1 and CDR2 from the germline V gene are SGHAT and FQNNGV.

The chain carries TRBV5-1 and TRBJ2-7, with 8 bases identical to TRBD1. The CDR3 has 15 residues. Germline CDR1 SGHRS, CDR2 YFSETQ. Germline trimming cut 3 bases from V and 7 bases from J; bases unmatched to any gene: 12. Here the CDR3 reads CASSSQGASTREQYF. Here the CDR3 DNA reads TGCGCCAGCAGCTCTCAGGGGGCGAGCACGAGGGAGCAGTACTTC.

This clone showed up just once. A read error is possible here, since a much larger clone lies one base away. V usage is TRBV11-1 and J usage is TRBJ2-7, with 8 bases matching TRBD1. CDR3 length: 13 amino acids. The V segment lost 3 bases and the J segment 5 bases; nucleotides outside the gene matches: 3. In germline, CDR1 is SGHAT, CDR2 FQDESV (reference sequence). The CDR3 loop reads CASSLDRVNEQYF. CDR3 DNA sequence: TGTGCCAGCAGCTTGGACAGGGTAAACGAGCAGTACTTC.

V and J are TRBV7-9 and TRBJ2-2; 9 positions agree with TRBD1. J lost 7 bases, V lost 5 bases, and 8 bases had no gene match. Looked up from germline, CDR1 is SEHNR and CDR2 is FQNEAQ (reference sequence). This CDR3 has 15 residues. CDR3 loop: CASSDTGTGIGELFF. The DNA of the CDR3 is TGTGCCAGCAGCGACACCGGGACAGGGATCGGGGAGCTGTTTTTT.

This clone was detected only once. The chain is built from TRBV10-1 and TRBJ2-7; tentatively, D is TRBD1 or TRBD2 (5 bases each). CDR1 is WNHNN, CDR2 SYGVQD, per germline (reference sequence). The length of the CDR3 is 15 residues. V was shortened by 8 bases and J by 0 bases, with 17 bases between the two germline ends. CDR3 bases: TGCGCCAGCGGGGGAATTTGGGGAAACTCCTACGAGCAGTACTTC. The encoded protein is CASGGIWGNSYEQYF.

This chain links TRBV21-1 with TRBJ2-1; the D segment call TRBD2 is taken from the table without a DNA check. TRBV21-1 is noted as a pseudogene. This CDR3 has 14 residues. The CDR3, as DNA: TGTGCCAGCAGCAAAGTGCGGGCGGGCAATGAGCAGTTCTTC. It yields the protein CASSKVRAGNEQFF.

The chain has TRBV28 and TRBJ2-7, with 7 positions matching TRBD2. V trimming: 6 bases; J trimming: 4 bases; junction bases outside the gene matches: 12. Germline assignment: CDR1 MDHEN and CDR2 SYDVKM. The CDR3 loop spans 15 amino acids. The CDR3 sequence is CASRSQAGDLYEQYF. CDR3 bases: TGTGCCAGCAGGAGCCAGGCGGGAGACCTTTACGAGCAGTACTTC.

The chain combines TRBV5-4 with TRBJ2-1, with D perhaps TRBD1 (6 bases). The CDR3 sequence is 16 residues long. Germline values: CDR1 SGHNT, CDR2 YYREEE (reference sequence). Trimming took 1 base from V and 5 from J, leaving 16 bases between them. CDR3 region: CASSLQQGRNHNEQFF. DNA for the CDR3: TGTGCCAGCAGCTTGCAACAGGGAAGAAACCACAATGAGCAGTTCTTC.

Worth noting for this clone: A read error may account for a junction end that differs from germline. The chain uses TRBV10-3 and TRBJ2-2; D assignment may be TRBD1 or TRBD2 (5 bases each). The germline gives CDR1 ENHRY, CDR2 SYGVKD. This CDR3 spans 13 amino acids. The CDR3 DNA follows: TGTGCCATCAGTGGCAGAAACACCGGGGCGCTGTTTTTT. Its protein is CAISGRNTGALFF.

This chain connects TRBV2 to TRBJ2-3; 8 bases are a match to TRBD1. The CDR3 has 13 residues. The V and J ends lost 10 bases and 4 bases, in that order; junction bases with no gene match: 7. Germline V CDR1 and CDR2: SNHLY, FYNNEI. DNA of the CDR3: TGTGCCACCAACGGACAGGGAGCAGATACGCAGTATTTT. It yields the protein CATNGQGADTQYF.

CDR3 DNA: TGTGCCAGCAGACCCGGGACTAGGGACACCGGGGAGCTGTTTTTT. Its translation: CASRPGTRDTGELFF. This rearrangement joins TRBV6-5 to TRBJ2-2; 8 bases align to TRBD2. The CDR3 sequence is 15 residues long. The V gene end was trimmed by 6 bases and the J gene end by 3 bases; junction bases not matched to a gene: 6. CDR1 MNHEY and CDR2 SVGAGI come from the germline V gene.

V and J are TRBV30 and TRBJ2-3, with 7 nucleotides matching TRBD2. The J segment lost 3 bases and the V segment lost 3 bases, leaving 6 bases of the junction unmatched. CDR3 length: 14 amino acids. CDR1 and CDR2 from the germline V gene are GTSNPN and SVGIG (reference sequence). The CDR3 sequence: CAWSLGRRTDTQYF. CDR3 in DNA: TGTGCCTGGAGCCTCGGGAGGCGGACAGATACGCAGTATTTT.

The chain is built from TRBV28 and TRBJ1-1, with D tentatively TRBD1 (5 bases). V dropped 6 bases and J dropped 4 bases, with 18 bases sitting between them. The CDR3 has 15 amino acids. CDR1 is MDHEN, CDR2 SYDVKM, per germline. DNA for the CDR3: TGTGCCAGCAGGGGGACCGAGCGACGGGGCACTGAAGCTTTCTTT. It translates to CASRGTERRGTEAFF.